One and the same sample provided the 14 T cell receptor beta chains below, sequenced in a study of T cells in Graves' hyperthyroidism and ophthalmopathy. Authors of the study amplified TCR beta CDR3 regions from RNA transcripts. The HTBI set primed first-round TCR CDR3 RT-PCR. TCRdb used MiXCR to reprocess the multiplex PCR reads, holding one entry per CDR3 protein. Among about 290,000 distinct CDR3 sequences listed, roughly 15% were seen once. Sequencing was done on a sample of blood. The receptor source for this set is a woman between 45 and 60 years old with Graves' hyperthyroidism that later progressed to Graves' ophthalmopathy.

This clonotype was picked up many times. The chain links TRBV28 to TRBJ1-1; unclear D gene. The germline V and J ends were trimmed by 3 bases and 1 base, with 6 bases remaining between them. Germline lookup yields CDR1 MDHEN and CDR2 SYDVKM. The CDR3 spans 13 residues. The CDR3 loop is CASSFLTNTEAFF. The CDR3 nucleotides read TGTGCCAGCAGTTTCCTCACGAACACTGAAGCTTTCTTT. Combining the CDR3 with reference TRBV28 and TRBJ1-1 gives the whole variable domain DVKVTQSSRYLVKRTGEKVFLECVQDMDHENMFWYRQDPGLGLRLIYFSYDVKMKEKGDIPEGYSVSREKKERFSLILESASTNQTSMYLCASSFLTNTEAFFGQGTRLTVV.

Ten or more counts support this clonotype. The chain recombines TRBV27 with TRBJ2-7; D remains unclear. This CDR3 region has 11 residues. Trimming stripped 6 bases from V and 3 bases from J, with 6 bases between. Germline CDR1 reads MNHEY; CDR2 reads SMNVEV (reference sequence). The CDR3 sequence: CASSSSYEQYF. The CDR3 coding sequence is TGTGCCAGCAGCTCAAGCTACGAGCAGTACTTC.

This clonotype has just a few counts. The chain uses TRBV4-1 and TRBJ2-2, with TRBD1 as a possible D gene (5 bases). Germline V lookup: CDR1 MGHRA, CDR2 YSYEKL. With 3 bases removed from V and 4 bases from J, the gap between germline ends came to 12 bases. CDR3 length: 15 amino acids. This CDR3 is CASSQRKTGTGELFF. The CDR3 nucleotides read TGCGCCAGCAGCCAGCGCAAAACAGGCACCGGGGAGCTGTTTTTT.

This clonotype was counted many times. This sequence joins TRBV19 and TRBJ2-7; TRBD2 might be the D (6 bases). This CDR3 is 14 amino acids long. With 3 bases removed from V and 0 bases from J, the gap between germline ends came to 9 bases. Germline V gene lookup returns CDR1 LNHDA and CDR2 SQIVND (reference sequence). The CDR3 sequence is CASSMVGSSYEQYF. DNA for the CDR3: TGTGCCAGTAGTATGGTCGGGAGCTCCTACGAGCAGTACTTC.

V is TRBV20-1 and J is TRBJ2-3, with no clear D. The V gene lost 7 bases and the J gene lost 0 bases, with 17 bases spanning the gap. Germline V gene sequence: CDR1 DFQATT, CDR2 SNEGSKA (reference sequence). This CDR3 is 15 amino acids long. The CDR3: CSVSIPGRSTDTQYF. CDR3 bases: TGCAGTGTCTCAATACCGGGTCGAAGCACAGATACGCAGTATTTT.

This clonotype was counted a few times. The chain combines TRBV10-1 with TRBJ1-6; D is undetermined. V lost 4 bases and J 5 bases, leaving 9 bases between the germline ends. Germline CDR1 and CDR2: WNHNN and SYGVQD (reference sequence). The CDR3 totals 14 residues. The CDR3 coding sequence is TGCGCCAGCAGTGCACGTGGCAATAATTCACCCCTCCACTTT. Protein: CASSARGNNSPLHF.

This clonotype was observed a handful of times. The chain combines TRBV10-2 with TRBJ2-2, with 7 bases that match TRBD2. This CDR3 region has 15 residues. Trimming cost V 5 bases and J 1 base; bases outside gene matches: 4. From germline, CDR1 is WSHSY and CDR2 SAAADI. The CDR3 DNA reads TGCGCCAGCAGTCGGCGGGAGAGGAACACCGGGGAGCTGTTTTTT. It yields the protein CASSRRERNTGELFF.

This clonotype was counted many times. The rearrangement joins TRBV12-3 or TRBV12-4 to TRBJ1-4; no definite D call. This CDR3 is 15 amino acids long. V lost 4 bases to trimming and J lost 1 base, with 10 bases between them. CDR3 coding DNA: TGTGCCAGCAGTTCAAGACAACTAACTAATGAAAAACTGTTTTTT. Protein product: CASSSRQLTNEKLFF.

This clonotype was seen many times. The CDR3 region has the DNA TGTGCCAGCAGTTTAGCGGGGACCACGAGGGAGCAGTACTTC. It encodes CASSLAGTTREQYF. This chain uses TRBV28 with TRBJ2-7; tentatively, D is TRBD2 (6 bases). In germline, CDR1 is MDHEN, CDR2 SYDVKM. V lost 2 bases and J 7 bases, leaving 15 bases between the germline ends. The CDR3 has 14 residues.

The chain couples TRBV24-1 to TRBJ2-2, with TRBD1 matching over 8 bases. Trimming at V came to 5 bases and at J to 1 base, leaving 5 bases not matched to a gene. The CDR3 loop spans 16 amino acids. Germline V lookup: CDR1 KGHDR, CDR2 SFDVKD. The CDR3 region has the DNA TGTGCCACCAGTGGTTCGGGGACAGGGAACACCGGGGAGCTGTTTTTT. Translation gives CATSGSGTGNTGELFF.

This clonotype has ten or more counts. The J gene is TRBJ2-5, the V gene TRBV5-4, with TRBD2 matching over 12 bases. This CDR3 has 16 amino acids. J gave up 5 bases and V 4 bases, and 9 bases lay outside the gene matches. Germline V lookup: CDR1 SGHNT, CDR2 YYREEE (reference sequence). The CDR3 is CASSPRLAGVSETQYF. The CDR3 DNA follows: TGTGCCAGCAGCCCTAGACTAGCGGGAGTATCCGAGACCCAGTACTTC. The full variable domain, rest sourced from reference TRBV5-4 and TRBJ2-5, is ETGVTQSPTHLIKTRGQQVTLRCSSQSGHNTVSWYQQALGQGPQFIFQYYREEENGRGNFPPRFSGLQFPNYSSELNVNALELDDSALYLCASSPRLAGVSETQYFGPGTRLLVL.

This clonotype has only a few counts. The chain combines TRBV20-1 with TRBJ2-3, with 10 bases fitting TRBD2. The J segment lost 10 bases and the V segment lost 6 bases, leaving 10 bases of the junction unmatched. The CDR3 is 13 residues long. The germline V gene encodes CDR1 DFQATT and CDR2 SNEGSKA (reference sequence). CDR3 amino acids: CSAELAGTQAQYF. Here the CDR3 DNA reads TGCAGTGCAGAACTAGCGGGGACCCAAGCGCAGTATTTT.

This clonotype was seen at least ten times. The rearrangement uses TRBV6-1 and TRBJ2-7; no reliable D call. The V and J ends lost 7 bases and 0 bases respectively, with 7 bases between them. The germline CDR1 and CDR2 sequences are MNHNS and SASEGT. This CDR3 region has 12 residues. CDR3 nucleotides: TGTGCCAGCAATACTGGCTCCTACGAGCAGTACTTC. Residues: CASNTGSYEQYF.

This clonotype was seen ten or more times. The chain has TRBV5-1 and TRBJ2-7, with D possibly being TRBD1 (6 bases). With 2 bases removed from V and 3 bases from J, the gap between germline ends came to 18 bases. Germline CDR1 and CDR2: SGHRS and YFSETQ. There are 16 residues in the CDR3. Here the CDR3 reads CASSLTGTTVIYEQYF. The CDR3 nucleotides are TGCGCCAGCAGCTTAACCGGGACAACCGTCATCTACGAGCAGTACTTC.